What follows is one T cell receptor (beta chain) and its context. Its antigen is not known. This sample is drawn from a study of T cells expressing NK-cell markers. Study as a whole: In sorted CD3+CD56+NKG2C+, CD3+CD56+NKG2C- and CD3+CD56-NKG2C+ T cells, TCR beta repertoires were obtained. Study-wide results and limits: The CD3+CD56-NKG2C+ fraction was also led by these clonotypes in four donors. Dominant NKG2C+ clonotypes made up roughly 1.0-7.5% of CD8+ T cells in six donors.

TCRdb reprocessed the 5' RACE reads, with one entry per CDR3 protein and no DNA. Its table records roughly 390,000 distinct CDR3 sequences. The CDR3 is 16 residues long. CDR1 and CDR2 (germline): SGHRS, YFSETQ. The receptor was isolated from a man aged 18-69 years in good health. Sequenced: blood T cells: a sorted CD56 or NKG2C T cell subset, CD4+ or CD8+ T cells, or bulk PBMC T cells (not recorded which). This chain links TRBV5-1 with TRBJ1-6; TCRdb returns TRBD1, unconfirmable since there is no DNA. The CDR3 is CASSLQGVEDNSPLHF.